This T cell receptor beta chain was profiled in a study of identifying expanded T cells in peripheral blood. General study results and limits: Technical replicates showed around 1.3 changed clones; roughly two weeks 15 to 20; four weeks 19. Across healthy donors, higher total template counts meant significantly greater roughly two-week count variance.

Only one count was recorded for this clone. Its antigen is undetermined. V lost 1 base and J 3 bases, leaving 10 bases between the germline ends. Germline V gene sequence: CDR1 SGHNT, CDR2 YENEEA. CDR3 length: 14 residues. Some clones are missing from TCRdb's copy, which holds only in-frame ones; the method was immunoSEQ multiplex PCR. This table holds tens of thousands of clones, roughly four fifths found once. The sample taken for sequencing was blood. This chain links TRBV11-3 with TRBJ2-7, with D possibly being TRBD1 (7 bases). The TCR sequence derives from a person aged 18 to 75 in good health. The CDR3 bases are TGTGCCAGCAGCTTAGCAGGGGGGAGCTACGAGCAGTACTTC. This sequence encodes CASSLAGGSYEQYF.